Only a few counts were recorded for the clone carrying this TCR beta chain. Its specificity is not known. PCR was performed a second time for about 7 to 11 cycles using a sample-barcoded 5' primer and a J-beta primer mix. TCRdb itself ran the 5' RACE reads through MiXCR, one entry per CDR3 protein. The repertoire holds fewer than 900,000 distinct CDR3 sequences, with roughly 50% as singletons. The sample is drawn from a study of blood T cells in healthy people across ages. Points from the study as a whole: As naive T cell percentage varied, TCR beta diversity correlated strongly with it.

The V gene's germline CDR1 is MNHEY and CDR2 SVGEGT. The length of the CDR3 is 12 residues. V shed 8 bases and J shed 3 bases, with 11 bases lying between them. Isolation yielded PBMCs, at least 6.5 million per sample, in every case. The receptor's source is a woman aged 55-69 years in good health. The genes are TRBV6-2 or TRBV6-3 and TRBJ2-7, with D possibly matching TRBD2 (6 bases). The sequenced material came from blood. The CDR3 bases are TGTGCCAGCGAGGGAGGTAACTACGAGCAGTACTTC. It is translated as CASEGGNYEQYF.